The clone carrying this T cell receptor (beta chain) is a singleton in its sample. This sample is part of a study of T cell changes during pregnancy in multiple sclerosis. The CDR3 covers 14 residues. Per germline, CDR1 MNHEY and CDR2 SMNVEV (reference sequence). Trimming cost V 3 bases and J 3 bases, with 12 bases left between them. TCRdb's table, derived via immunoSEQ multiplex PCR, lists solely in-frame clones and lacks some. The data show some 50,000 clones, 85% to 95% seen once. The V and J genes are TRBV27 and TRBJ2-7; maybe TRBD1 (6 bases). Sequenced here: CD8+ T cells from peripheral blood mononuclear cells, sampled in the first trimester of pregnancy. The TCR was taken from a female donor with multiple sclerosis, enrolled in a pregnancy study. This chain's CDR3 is CASSFTGLDYEQYF. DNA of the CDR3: TGTGCCAGCAGTTTTACAGGGCTCGACTACGAGCAGTACTTC.